A single sample is the source of the 9 T cell receptor beta chains below, sequenced in a study of OX40 agonist ivuxolimab in advanced cancers. The table came from immunoSEQ multiplex PCR; TCRdb's copy has only in-frame clones and leaves some out. This sample carries 75,000 to 100,000 clones, roughly 90% of them seen once, and the ten largest clones take roughly 3.5%. The starting material was CD4+ or CD8+ T cells sorted from blood, obtained in a trial of the OX40 agonist ivuxolimab. The receptors shown here come from an adult with an advanced solid tumor such as melanoma, head and neck, liver or kidney cancer.

The rearrangement uses TRBV7-6 and TRBJ1-1; 7 nucleotides line up with TRBD1. This CDR3 region has 15 residues. The V gene's germline CDR1 is SGHVS and CDR2 FNYEAQ. The V segment lost 5 bases and the J segment 0 bases; nucleotides outside the gene matches: 6. The CDR3 DNA follows: TGTGCCAGCAGCCAAGGGACAGCTATGAACACTGAAGCTTTCTTT. Amino acid sequence: CASSQGTAMNTEAFF. The entire variable domain, with the rest obtained from reference TRBV7-6 and TRBJ1-1, is as follows: GAGVSQSPRYKVTKRGQDVALRCDPISGHVSLYWYRQALGQGPEFLTYFNYEAQQDKSGLPNDRFSAERPEGSISTLTIQRTEQRDSAMYRCASSQGTAMNTEAFFGQGTRLTVV.

The chain links TRBV30 to TRBJ1-5, with a possible D match to TRBD1 (6 bases). V was shortened by 2 bases and J by 0 bases, with 17 bases between the two germline ends. The V gene's germline CDR1 is GTSNPN and CDR2 SVGIG (reference sequence). The CDR3 extends over 17 amino acids. Written as DNA, the CDR3 is TGTGCCTGGAGTTGGGGCAGGGGAGGCTATAGCAATCAGCCCCAGCATTTT. Protein sequence: CAWSWGRGGYSNQPQHF.

The gene calls are TRBV5-5 and TRBJ2-1; D not resolved. Germline assignment: CDR1 SGHKS and CDR2 YYEKEE (reference sequence). V was shortened by 2 bases and J by 0 bases, with 3 bases between the two germline ends. The length of the CDR3 is 13 residues. The CDR3, as DNA: TGTGCCAGCAGCTTTTTCTCCTACAATGAGCAGTTCTTC. The encoded protein is CASSFFSYNEQFF.

The V gene is TRBV14, the J gene TRBJ2-7, with TRBD1 matching 7 bases. Germline CDR1 and CDR2: SGHDN and FVKESK. V was clipped by 2 bases and J by 1 base; unmatched bases: 2. The CDR3 has 14 amino acids. The CDR3 protein is CASSQKGQSYEQYF. As DNA, the CDR3 is TGTGCCAGCAGCCAAAAGGGACAGTCCTACGAGCAGTACTTC.

V is TRBV27 and J is TRBJ2-1, with 9 nucleotides matching TRBD2. CDR1 and CDR2 (germline): MNHEY, SMNVEV (reference sequence). CDR3 size: 14 residues. V shed 6 bases, J shed 10 bases, and the junction held 10 bases outside the gene matches. The chain's CDR3 is CASSIAGVLGEQFF. The CDR3, as DNA: TGTGCCAGCAGCATAGCGGGAGTGCTGGGGGAGCAGTTCTTC.

The CDR3 is CASSLDRGRETQYF. CDR3 DNA: TGTGCCAGCAGCCTCGACAGGGGGCGGGAGACCCAGTACTTC. The rearrangement links TRBV14 to TRBJ2-5; 10 nucleotides align to TRBD1. V dropped 4 bases and J dropped 5; count of bases not matched to a gene: 4. CDR1 is SGHDN and CDR2 is FVKESK in the germline V gene. The CDR3 extends over 14 amino acids. Looking up the rest from reference TRBV14 and TRBJ2-5 gives the full variable domain: EAGVTQFPSHSVIEKGQTVTLRCDPISGHDNLYWYRRVMGKEIKFLLHFVKESKQDESGMPNNRFLAERTGGTYSTLKVQPAELEDSGVYFCASSLDRGRETQYFGPGTRLLVL.

The rearrangement links TRBV2 to TRBJ1-5; 10 positions agree with TRBD1. CDR3 size: 15 residues. Germline CDR1 SNHLY, CDR2 FYNNEI. With 8 bases clipped from V and 4 bases from J, the junction kept 8 bases outside the gene matches. The CDR3 here is CASGETGGGNQPQHF. CDR3 bases: TGTGCCAGCGGGGAGACAGGGGGCGGAAATCAGCCCCAGCATTTT. The variable domain in full, completed from reference TRBV2 and TRBJ1-5, reads EPEVTQTPSHQVTQMGQEVILRCVPISNHLYFYWYRQILGQKVEFLVSFYNNEISEKSEIFDDQFSVERPDGSNFTLKIRSTKLEDSAMYFCASGETGGGNQPQHFGDGTRLSIL.

The chain joins TRBV29-1 to TRBJ1-2, with D possibly TRBD1 on 5 matching bases. The V end lost 2 bases, the J end lost 8 bases, and 12 bases lay between the germline ends. The germline V gene has CDR1 SQVTM and CDR2 ANQGSEA. The CDR3 has 12 residues. CDR3 amino acids: CSVESTGRGYTF. CDR3 nucleotides: TGCAGCGTTGAATCCACAGGCCGGGGCTACACCTTC.

V is TRBV7-9 and J is TRBJ2-5; D unclear. The J call may be incorrect, as the DNA end agrees better with TRBJ2-7. Per the germline V gene, CDR1 is SEHNR and CDR2 is FQNEAQ (reference sequence). CDR3 length: 13 residues. This chain's CDR3 is CASSLGQKYEQYF. DNA for the CDR3: TGTGCCAGCAGCTTAGGGCAGAAATACGAGCAGTACTTC.